This entry describes one T cell receptor (beta chain). What it binds is not known. The data stem from a study of T cell responses to AZD1222 COVID-19 vaccine. Study observations and caveats: Just a handful of people given AZD1222 tested seropositive at baseline. Clonal diversity may have been underestimated, and the donors were mostly white British, with more females than males. The span of vaccine-associated CD4 TCRs extended across spike, with dominance at 160-218 and 743-854.

Clones were sequenced by immunoSEQ multiplex PCR, and TCRdb holds only the in-frame ones, with some missing. The sample lists 150,000 to 200,000 clones; approximately 86% were seen once. The germline V gene has CDR1 LGHDT and CDR2 YNNKEL (reference sequence). This CDR3 region has 17 residues. Trimming at V came to 4 bases and at J to 4 bases, leaving 14 bases not matched to a gene. The chain combines TRBV3-1 (or the pseudogene TRBV3-2) with TRBJ1-1, with 8 nucleotides matching TRBD1. The starting material was peripheral blood, obtained 28 days after the second AZD1222 dose. The TCR originated in an adult who received the AZD1222 COVID-19 vaccine. The CDR3, as DNA: TGTGCCAGCAGCCGCCGATCGACAGGGGTTGATGGCACTGAAGCTTTCTTT. This encodes CASSRRSTGVDGTEAFF.